This is a list of T cell receptor beta chains from one sample in a study of CD8 T cell repertoires and HIV-1 epitope variants. Their antigen targets remain unknown. Here immunoSEQ multiplex PCR was the method, and the copy in TCRdb shows in-frame clones only, minus some. The sample gives 5,000 or so clones, around two thirds of which show up once; around two fifths is in the top ten. The sequencing input was cultured CD8+ T cells derived from PBMCs. The receptor set was obtained from a male donor with HIV. Each CDR3 is given with its conserved first and last residue. A D gene is named only where the DNA matches it firmly. Clone size is not always given. Where it is, it says once, few, many or a class for expanded clones.

DNA	CDR3	size	V	D	J
TGTGCCAGCAGCAGGGGACGACAGCCCCAGCATTTT	CASSRGRQPQHF	-	TRBV28	-	TRBJ1-5
TGCGCCAGCAGCCAAGATTCAACGGGGAACATTGCAACTAATGAAAAACTGTTTTTT	CASSQDSTGNIATNEKLFF	large	TRBV4-3	-	TRBJ1-4
TGCGCCAGCTCCACAGGGAATACCGGGGAGCTGTTTTTT	CASSTGNTGELFF	-	TRBV10-1	-	TRBJ2-2
TGTGCCAGCAGTTACAACGGGGTCGAGCAGTACTTC	CASSYNGVEQYF	-	TRBV6-5	-	TRBJ2-7
TGTGCCAGCAGCTTAGCGGGGGCTAGCCAGGAGACCCAGTACTTC	CASSLAGASQETQYF	-	TRBV7-2	-	TRBJ2-5
TGTGCCAGCAGCGAGATACCGAGACGGACAGATACGCAGTATTTT	CASSEIPRRTDTQYF	-	TRBV21-1	-	TRBJ2-3
TGTGCCAGCAGCTTTCGCGGGAACACCGGGGAGCTGTTTTTT	CASSFRGNTGELFF	-	TRBV7-9	-	TRBJ2-2
TGTGCCAGCAGCCAAGAGGCAGGCATGACCCCAAACTATGGCTACACCTTC	CASSQEAGMTPNYGYTF	few	TRBV4-2	-	TRBJ1-2
TGTGCCAGCAGTTTGATAGTAGAGACCCAGTACTTC	CASSLIVETQYF	-	TRBV28	-	TRBJ2-5
TGTGCCAGCAGCATTACAGGGGAGAGCATAGCCAAAAACATTCAGTACTTC	CASSITGESIAKNIQYF	-	TRBV9	TRBD1	TRBJ2-4
TGTGCCAGCAGGCTAGAAGCGAACACCGGGGAGCTGTTTTTT	CASRLEANTGELFF	medium-sized	TRBV14	-	TRBJ2-2
TGTGCCAGCAGCTTGCCAGGGGCGGTTTCTGGGGCCAACGTCCTGACTTTC	CASSLPGAVSGANVLTF	-	TRBV5-5	-	TRBJ2-6
TGTGCCAGCAAGCTCTACAATGAGCAGTTCTTC	CASKLYNEQFF	-	TRBV6-1	-	TRBJ2-1
TGTGCCACCAGCAGAGATTGGGGTTGGGGGAGTAGAACAGATACGCAGTATTTT	CATSRDWGWGSRTDTQYF	-	TRBV15	-	TRBJ2-3
TGTGCCAGCAGCTCCTGGACCAGAGAGAACACCGGGGAGCTGTTTTTT	CASSSWTRENTGELFF	once	TRBV5-6	-	TRBJ2-2
TGTGCCAGCACTCAAGGTGGGGGAAACACTGAAGCTTTCTTT	CASTQGGGNTEAFF	-	TRBV25-1	-	TRBJ1-1
TGTGCCAGCAGCTTAACGGCGGGAGGTGAGCAGTTCTTC	CASSLTAGGEQFF	-	TRBV5-6	TRBD2	TRBJ2-1
TGTGCCAGCAGCTTGGGGGGGGGCACAGATACGCAGTATTTT	CASSLGGGTDTQYF	-	TRBV5-5	-	TRBJ2-3
TGTGCCAGCAGCGAGCGAACCCATTACAATGAGCAGTTCTTC	CASSERTHYNEQFF	-	TRBV9	-	TRBJ2-1
TGTGCCAGCAGCTTAGCCAGGAAAACCGGGGAGCTGTTTTTT	CASSLARKTGELFF	once	TRBV11-2	-	TRBJ2-2
TGTGCCAGCAGTTTATTCGCCCTTAGCCCACAGTCTCCTAACTATGGCTACACCTTC	CASSLFALSPQSPNYGYTF	-	TRBV28	-	TRBJ1-2
TGTGCCGGCAGTTCCGGGGGGAACACTGAAGCTTTCTTT	CAGSSGGNTEAFF	once	TRBV11-3	-	TRBJ1-1
TGTGCCAGCCAACCAGGGGCGGCGAGCAATCAGCCCCAGCATTTT	CASQPGAASNQPQHF	-	TRBV28	-	TRBJ1-5
TGTGCCAGCAGCTTATCGAGTCCAGAGCAGTACTTC	CASSLSSPEQYF	-	TRBV7-6	-	TRBJ2-7
TGTGCCAGCAGCCACAGGGAGGCCAATTCACCCCTCCACTTT	CASSHREANSPLHF	few	TRBV5-4	-	TRBJ1-6